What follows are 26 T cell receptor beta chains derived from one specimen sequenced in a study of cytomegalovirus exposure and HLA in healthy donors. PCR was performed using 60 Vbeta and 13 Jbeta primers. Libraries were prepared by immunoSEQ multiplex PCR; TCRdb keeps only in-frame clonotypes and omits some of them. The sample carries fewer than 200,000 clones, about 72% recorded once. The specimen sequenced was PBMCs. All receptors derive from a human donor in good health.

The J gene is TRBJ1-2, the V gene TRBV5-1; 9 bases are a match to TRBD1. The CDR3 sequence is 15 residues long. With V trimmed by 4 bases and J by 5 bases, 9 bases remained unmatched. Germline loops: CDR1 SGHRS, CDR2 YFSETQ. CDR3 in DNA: TGCGCCAGCAGCGAACGGACAGGGGTCGCTTATGGCTACACCTTC. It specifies CASSERTGVAYGYTF.

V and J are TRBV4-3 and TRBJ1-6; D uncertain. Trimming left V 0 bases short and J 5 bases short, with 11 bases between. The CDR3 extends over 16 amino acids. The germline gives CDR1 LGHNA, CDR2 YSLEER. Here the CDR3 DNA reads TGCGCCAGCAGCCAAGATCTGGTAACGGATAATTCACCCCTCCACTTT. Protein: CASSQDLVTDNSPLHF.

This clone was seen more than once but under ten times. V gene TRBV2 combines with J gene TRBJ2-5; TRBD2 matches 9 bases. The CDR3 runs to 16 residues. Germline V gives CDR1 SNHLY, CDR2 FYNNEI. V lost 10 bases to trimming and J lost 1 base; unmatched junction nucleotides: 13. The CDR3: CATRDAAGGIQETQYF. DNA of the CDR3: TGTGCCACCCGCGATGCGGCGGGGGGGATCCAAGAGACCCAGTACTTC.

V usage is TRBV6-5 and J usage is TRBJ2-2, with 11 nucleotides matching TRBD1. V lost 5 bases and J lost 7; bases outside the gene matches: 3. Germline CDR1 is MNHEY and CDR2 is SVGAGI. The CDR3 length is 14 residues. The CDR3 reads CASSEGTGGGELFF. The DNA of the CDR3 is TGTGCCAGCAGTGAAGGGACAGGGGGCGGGGAGCTGTTTTTT.

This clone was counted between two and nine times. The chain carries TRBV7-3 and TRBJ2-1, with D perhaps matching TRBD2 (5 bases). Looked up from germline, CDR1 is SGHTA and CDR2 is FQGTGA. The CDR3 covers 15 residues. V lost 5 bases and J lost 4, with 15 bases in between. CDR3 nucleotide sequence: TGTGCCAGCAGCCCCCGTTCCGGGATTTACAATGAGCAGTTCTTC. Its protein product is CASSPRSGIYNEQFF.

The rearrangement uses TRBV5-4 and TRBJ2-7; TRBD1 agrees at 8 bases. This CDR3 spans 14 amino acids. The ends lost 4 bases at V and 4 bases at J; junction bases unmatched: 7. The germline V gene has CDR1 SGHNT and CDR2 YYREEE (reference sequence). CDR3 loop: CASSQGQGGYEQYF. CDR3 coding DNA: TGTGCCAGCAGCCAAGGACAGGGAGGTTACGAGCAGTACTTC.

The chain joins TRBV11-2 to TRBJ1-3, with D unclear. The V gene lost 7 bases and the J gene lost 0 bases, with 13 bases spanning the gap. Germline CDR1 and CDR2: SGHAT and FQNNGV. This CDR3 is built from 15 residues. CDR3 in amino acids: CASTLFGGSGNTIYF. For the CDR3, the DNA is TGTGCCAGCACCCTCTTCGGCGGCTCTGGAAACACCATATATTTT.

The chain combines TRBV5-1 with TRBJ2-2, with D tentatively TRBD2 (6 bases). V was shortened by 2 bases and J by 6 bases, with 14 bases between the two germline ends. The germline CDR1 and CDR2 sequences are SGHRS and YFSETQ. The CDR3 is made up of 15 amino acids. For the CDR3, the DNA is TGCGCCAGCAGCTTCCCGGGACGGGAGCCCGGGGAGCTGTTTTTT. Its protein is CASSFPGREPGELFF.

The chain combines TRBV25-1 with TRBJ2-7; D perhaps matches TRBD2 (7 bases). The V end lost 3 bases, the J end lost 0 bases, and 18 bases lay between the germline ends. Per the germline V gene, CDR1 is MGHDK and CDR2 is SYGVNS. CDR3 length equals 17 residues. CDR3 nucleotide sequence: TGTGCCAGCAGTGACTCCACTGGGGGGGCCAGCTCCTACGAGCAGTACTTC. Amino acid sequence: CASSDSTGGASSYEQYF.

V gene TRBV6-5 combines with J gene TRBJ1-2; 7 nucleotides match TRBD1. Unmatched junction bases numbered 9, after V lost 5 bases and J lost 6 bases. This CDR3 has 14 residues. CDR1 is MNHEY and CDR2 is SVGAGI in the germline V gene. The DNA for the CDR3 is TGTGCCAGCAGTATTAACTCTAGGGGGCATGGCTACACCTTC. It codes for CASSINSRGHGYTF.

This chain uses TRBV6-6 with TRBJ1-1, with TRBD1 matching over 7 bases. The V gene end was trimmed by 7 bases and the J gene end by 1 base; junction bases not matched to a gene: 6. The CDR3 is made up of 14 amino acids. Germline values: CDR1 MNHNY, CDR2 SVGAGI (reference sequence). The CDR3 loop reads CASTFTGANTEAFF. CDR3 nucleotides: TGTGCCAGCACTTTTACAGGGGCGAACACTGAAGCTTTCTTT.

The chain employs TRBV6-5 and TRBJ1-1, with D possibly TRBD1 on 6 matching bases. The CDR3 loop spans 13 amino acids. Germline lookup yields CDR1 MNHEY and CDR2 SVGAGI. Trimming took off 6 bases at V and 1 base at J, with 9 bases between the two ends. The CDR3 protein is CASRWTANTEAFF. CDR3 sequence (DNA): TGTGCCAGCAGATGGACAGCGAACACTGAAGCTTTCTTT.

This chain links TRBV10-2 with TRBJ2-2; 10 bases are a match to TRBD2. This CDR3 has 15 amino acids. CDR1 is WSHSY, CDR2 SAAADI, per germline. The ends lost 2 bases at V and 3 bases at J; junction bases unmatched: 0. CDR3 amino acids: CASSESGGDTGELFF. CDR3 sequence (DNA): TGCGCCAGCAGTGAGAGCGGGGGGGACACCGGGGAGCTGTTTTTT.

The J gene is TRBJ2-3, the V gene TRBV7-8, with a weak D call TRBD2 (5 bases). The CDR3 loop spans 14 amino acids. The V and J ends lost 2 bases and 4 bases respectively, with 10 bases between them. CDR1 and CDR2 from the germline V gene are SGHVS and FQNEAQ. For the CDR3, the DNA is TGTGCCAGCAGCTTACGGACTGCCCCAGATACGCAGTATTTT. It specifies CASSLRTAPDTQYF.

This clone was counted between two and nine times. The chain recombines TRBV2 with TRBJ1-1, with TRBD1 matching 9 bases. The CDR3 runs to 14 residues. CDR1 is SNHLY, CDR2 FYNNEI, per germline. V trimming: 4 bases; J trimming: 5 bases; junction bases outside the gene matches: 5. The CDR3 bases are TGTGCCAGCAGTGGGAACAGGGGGCGAACTGAAGCTTTCTTT. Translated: CASSGNRGRTEAFF.

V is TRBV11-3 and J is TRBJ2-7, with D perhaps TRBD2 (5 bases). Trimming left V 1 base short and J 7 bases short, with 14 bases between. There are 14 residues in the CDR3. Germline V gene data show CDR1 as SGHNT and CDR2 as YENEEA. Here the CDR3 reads CASSLVASSGEQYF. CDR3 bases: TGTGCCAGCAGCTTAGTCGCCAGTTCGGGGGAGCAGTACTTC.

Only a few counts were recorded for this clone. The chain's CDR3 is CASSPEGSNQPQHF. For the CDR3, the DNA is TGTGCCAGCAGCCCGGAGGGGAGCAATCAGCCCCAGCATTTT. The V call is TRBV5-4, the J call TRBJ1-5, with D possibly TRBD1 on 5 matching bases. V lost 4 bases, J lost 1 base, and 9 bases lay in between. Per the germline V gene, CDR1 is SGHNT and CDR2 is YYREEE (reference sequence). The CDR3 loop spans 14 amino acids.

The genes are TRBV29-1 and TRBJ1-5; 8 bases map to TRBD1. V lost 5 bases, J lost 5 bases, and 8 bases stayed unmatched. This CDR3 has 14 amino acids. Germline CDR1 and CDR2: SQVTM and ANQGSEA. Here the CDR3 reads CSVRTGPFDQPQHF. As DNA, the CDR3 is TGCAGCGTTCGGACAGGGCCGTTCGATCAGCCCCAGCATTTT.

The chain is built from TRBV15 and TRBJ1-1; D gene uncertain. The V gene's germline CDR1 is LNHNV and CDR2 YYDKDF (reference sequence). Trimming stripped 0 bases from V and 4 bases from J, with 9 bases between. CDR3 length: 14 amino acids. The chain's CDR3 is CATSRDRVRTEAFF. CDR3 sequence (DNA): TGTGCCACCAGCAGAGATCGGGTTCGCACTGAAGCTTTCTTT.

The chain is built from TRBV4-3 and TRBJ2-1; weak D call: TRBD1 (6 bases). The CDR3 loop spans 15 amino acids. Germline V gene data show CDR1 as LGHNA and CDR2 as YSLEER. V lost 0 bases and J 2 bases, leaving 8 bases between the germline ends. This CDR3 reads CASSQDKGAYNEQFF. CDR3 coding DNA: TGCGCCAGCAGCCAAGATAAGGGGGCCTACAATGAGCAGTTCTTC.

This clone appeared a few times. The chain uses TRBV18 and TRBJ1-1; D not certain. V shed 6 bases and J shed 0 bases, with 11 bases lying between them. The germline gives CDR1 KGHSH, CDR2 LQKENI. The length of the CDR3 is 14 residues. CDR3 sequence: CASSTEHMNTEAFF. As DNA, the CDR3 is TGTGCCAGCTCTACCGAACACATGAACACTGAAGCTTTCTTT.

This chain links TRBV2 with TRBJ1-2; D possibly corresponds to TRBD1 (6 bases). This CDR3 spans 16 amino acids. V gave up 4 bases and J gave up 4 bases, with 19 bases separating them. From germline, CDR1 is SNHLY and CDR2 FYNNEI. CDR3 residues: CASSVGGGQTPYGYTF. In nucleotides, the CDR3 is TGTGCCAGCAGTGTTGGCGGGGGCCAGACCCCCTATGGCTACACCTTC. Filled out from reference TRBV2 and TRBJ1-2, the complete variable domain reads EPEVTQTPSHQVTQMGQEVILRCVPISNHLYFYWYRQILGQKVEFLVSFYNNEISEKSEIFDDQFSVERPDGSNFTLKIRSTKLEDSAMYFCASSVGGGQTPYGYTFGSGTRLTVV.

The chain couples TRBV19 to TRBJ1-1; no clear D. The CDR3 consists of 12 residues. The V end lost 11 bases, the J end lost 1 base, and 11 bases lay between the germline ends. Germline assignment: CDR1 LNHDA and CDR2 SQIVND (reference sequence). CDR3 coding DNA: TGTGCCTGTAACTCAGGGAACACTGAAGCTTTCTTT. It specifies CACNSGNTEAFF.

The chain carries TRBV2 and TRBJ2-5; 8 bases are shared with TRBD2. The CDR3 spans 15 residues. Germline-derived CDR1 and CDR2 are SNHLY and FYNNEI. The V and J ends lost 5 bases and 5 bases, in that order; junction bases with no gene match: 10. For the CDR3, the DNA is TGTGCCAGCAGTCCCCTGCGGGGGGTGGGGGAGACCCAGTACTTC. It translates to CASSPLRGVGETQYF.

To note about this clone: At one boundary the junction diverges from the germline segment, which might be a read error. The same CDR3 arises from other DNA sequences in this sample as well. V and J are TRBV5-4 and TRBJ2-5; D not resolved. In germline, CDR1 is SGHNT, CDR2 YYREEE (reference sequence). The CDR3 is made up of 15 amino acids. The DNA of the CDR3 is TGCGCCAGCAGCGTATCCCAGGTAGTCCAAGAGACCCAGTACTTC. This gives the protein CASSVSQVVQETQYF.

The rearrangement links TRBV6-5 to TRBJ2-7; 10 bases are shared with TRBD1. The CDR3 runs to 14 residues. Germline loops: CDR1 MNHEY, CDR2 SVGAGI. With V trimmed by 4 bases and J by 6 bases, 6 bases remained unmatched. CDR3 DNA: TGTGCCAGCAGTTGGGAGACAGGGGGCTGCGAGCAGTACTTC. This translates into CASSWETGGCEQYF.